This entry lists 25 T cell receptor beta chains sequenced from one sample in a study of blood T cell repertoires in COVID-19. The repertoire was sequenced with immunoSEQ multiplex PCR; TCRdb's copy has only in-frame clones and lacks some. The sample includes some 250,000 clones, more than 75% seen only once; the top ten take about 3%. The sample was peripheral blood. The receptors stem from a woman in her 30s who had recovered from COVID-19.

The chain has TRBV2 and TRBJ1-6; D is unresolved. There are 13 residues in the CDR3. The germline V and J ends were trimmed by 7 bases and 9 bases, with 13 bases remaining between them. The germline V gene encodes CDR1 SNHLY and CDR2 FYNNEI. The CDR3 reads CASIGALVSPLHF. The CDR3 bases are TGTGCCAGCATAGGCGCCCTAGTTTCACCCCTCCACTTT.

The chain joins TRBV7-9 to TRBJ2-2, with a tentative D call TRBD2 (5 bases). Trimming pared 5 bases from V and 6 bases from J, leaving 16 bases between. The CDR3 length is 15 residues. Germline CDR1 reads SEHNR; CDR2 reads FQNEAQ (reference sequence). CDR3 residues: CASSGGGTTPGELFF. CDR3 coding DNA: TGTGCCAGCAGCGGAGGAGGCACCACCCCCGGGGAGCTGTTTTTT.

The chain carries TRBV7-3 and TRBJ2-5, with a possible D match to TRBD1 (6 bases). The germline V gene has CDR1 SGHTA and CDR2 FQGTGA. The CDR3 length is 13 residues. Trimming removed 5 bases at V and 0 bases at J, with 7 bases between. In DNA form, the CDR3 reads TGTGCCAGCAGCAGGGGGAACCAAGAGACCCAGTACTTC. It codes for CASSRGNQETQYF.

CDR3 DNA: TGTGCCAGCAGTGAGCTCCCGGGACAGGGGGCAGTACAGCCCCAGCATTTT. Protein sequence: CASSELPGQGAVQPQHF. The chain links TRBV6-1 to TRBJ1-5; 12 nucleotides match TRBD1. V was pared by 3 bases and J by 7 bases, with 10 bases of the junction left unmatched. The CDR3 consists of 17 residues. The germline gives CDR1 MNHNS, CDR2 SASEGT.

The rearrangement joins TRBV9 to TRBJ2-3; possibly TRBD1 for D (6 bases). This CDR3 is built from 15 residues. From germline, CDR1 is SGDLS and CDR2 YYNGEE. V lost 6 bases to trimming and J lost 0 bases, with 14 bases between them. The DNA for the CDR3 is TGTGCCAGCAACAAGGGGGTCACTAGCACAGATACGCAGTATTTT. Protein sequence: CASNKGVTSTDTQYF.

This clone showed up just a few times. V gene TRBV12-5 combines with J gene TRBJ1-1; TRBD1 agrees at 10 bases. J gave up 7 bases and V 2 bases, and 19 bases lay outside the gene matches. Germline CDR1 reads LGHNT; CDR2 reads FRNRAP. CDR3 size: 19 residues. As DNA, the CDR3 is TGTGCTAGTGGTTTGTCAAGAGACAGGGGGCGGACCGGAGAGCGTGAAGCTTTCTTT. Translation gives CASGLSRDRGRTGEREAFF. Complete variable domain (other parts from reference TRBV12-5 and TRBJ1-1): DARVTQTPRHKVTEMGQEVTMRCQPILGHNTVFWYRQTMMQGLELLAYFRNRAPLDDSGMPKDRFSAEMPDATLATLKIQPSEPRDSAVYFCASGLSRDRGRTGEREAFFGQGTRLTVV.

The table lists this clone with a few counts. The chain carries TRBV4-1 and TRBJ2-7; D gene ambiguous. This CDR3 has 16 amino acids. V lost 1 base and J 6 bases, leaving 19 bases between the germline ends. Germline V gene sequence: CDR1 MGHRA, CDR2 YSYEKL. The chain's CDR3 is CASSQALGMGGREQYF. CDR3 DNA sequence: TGCGCCAGCAGCCAAGCCCTTGGAATGGGTGGGCGCGAGCAGTACTTC.

The gene calls are TRBV7-2 and TRBJ2-7, with D perhaps matching TRBD1 (5 bases). The CDR3 covers 14 residues. With 1 base removed from V and 2 bases from J, the gap between germline ends came to 9 bases. Germline CDR1 reads SGHTA; CDR2 reads FQGNSA. CDR3 loop: CASSLDRFTYEQYF. DNA of the CDR3: TGTGCCAGCAGCTTAGACAGGTTCACCTACGAGCAGTACTTC.

This clone was seen a single time. The rearrangement links TRBV10-2 to TRBJ1-2, with 9 bases fitting TRBD1. In germline, CDR1 is WSHSY, CDR2 SAAADI. The trim removed 6 bases at V and 8 bases at J, leaving 13 bases unmatched. The CDR3 length is 15 residues. CDR3: CASSPIVQGAGGYTF. The CDR3 DNA reads as TGCGCCAGCAGCCCAATCGTACAGGGGGCTGGGGGCTACACCTTC.

This sequence joins TRBV12-3 or TRBV12-4 and TRBJ2-7, with D perhaps matching TRBD1 (6 bases). The length of the CDR3 is 12 residues. V was shortened by 4 bases and J by 4 bases, with 8 bases between the two germline ends. CDR3 sequence: CASSWDKYEQYF. In nucleotides, the CDR3 is TGTGCCAGCAGTTGGGACAAGTACGAGCAGTACTTC.

The rearrangement uses TRBV4-1 and TRBJ1-2, with D possibly TRBD1 on 6 matching bases. The length of the CDR3 is 14 residues. Germline V gene sequence: CDR1 MGHRA, CDR2 YSYEKL. Trimming removed 0 bases from V and 6 bases from J, with 11 bases in between. In nucleotides, the CDR3 is TGCGCCAGCAGCCAAGATACAGGGAGCAATGGCTACACCTTC. Translated: CASSQDTGSNGYTF.

V usage is TRBV7-3 and J usage is TRBJ2-3; the match to TRBD2 covers 8 bases. Germline V CDR1 and CDR2: SGHTA, FQGTGA. V gave up 1 base and J gave up 2 bases; unmatched junction bases: 2. The CDR3 is 15 amino acids. CDR3 DNA sequence: TGTGCCAGCAGCTTAAGCGGGGGGCCCACAGATACGCAGTATTTT. Translating it yields CASSLSGGPTDTQYF.

This sequence joins TRBV11-2 and TRBJ1-1; no definite D call. CDR1 and CDR2 (germline): SGHAT, FQNNGV. The CDR3 length is 15 residues. V lost 1 base, J lost 1 base, and 10 bases lay in between. For the CDR3, the DNA is TGTGCCAGCAGCTTAGGTATTTACTCGAACACTGAAGCTTTCTTT. This gives the protein CASSLGIYSNTEAFF.

V gene TRBV4-3 combines with J gene TRBJ2-5, with unresolved D. With 0 bases removed from V and 4 bases from J, the gap between germline ends came to 15 bases. There are 16 residues in the CDR3. Germline V gives CDR1 LGHNA, CDR2 YSLEER. The CDR3: CASSQEARGPGETQYF. CDR3 bases: TGCGCCAGCAGCCAAGAAGCGCGCGGCCCGGGAGAGACCCAGTACTTC.

The rearrangement links TRBV2 to TRBJ1-2; a possible D gene is TRBD1 (5 bases). The V gene lost 3 bases and the J gene lost 1 base, with 9 bases spanning the gap. In germline, CDR1 is SNHLY, CDR2 FYNNEI. The length of the CDR3 is 14 residues. This chain's CDR3 is CASSERDHNYGYTF. The CDR3 DNA is TGTGCCAGCAGTGAGCGGGACCATAACTATGGCTACACCTTC.

V is TRBV6-5 and J is TRBJ2-7, with TRBD1 identical over 12 bases. V trimming: 4 bases; J trimming: 5 bases; junction bases outside the gene matches: 3. CDR3 length equals 14 residues. Germline CDR1 and CDR2: MNHEY and SVGAGI. The DNA for the CDR3 is TGTGCCAGCAGTTGGGACAGGGGGCAAAACGAGCAGTACTTC. It translates to CASSWDRGQNEQYF.

The V call is TRBV6-6, the J call TRBJ1-2; D not resolved. V was pared by 1 base and J by 0 bases, with 9 bases between. The CDR3 sequence is 15 residues long. The germline CDR1 and CDR2 sequences are MNHNY and SVGAGI (reference sequence). As DNA, the CDR3 is TGTGCCAGCAGTTACTGGGAGTCCGCTAACTATGGCTACACCTTC. This sequence encodes CASSYWESANYGYTF.

This clone was seen more than once but under ten times. This sequence joins TRBV19 and TRBJ2-1; a weak D match, TRBD1 (6 bases). The CDR3 loop spans 14 amino acids. Germline V gives CDR1 LNHDA, CDR2 SQIVND (reference sequence). Trimming removed 5 bases at V and 6 bases at J, with 14 bases between. This CDR3 reads CASSVDLGANEQFF. Written as DNA, the CDR3 is TGTGCCAGTAGTGTGGACCTGGGGGCCAATGAGCAGTTCTTC.

The count of this clone is one. The V call is TRBV24-1, the J call TRBJ2-1; 8 bases fit TRBD2. CDR3 length equals 15 residues. With V trimmed by 6 bases and J by 3 bases, 6 bases remained unmatched. Germline assignment: CDR1 KGHDR and CDR2 SFDVKD. In DNA form, the CDR3 reads TGTGCCACCAGTAGTAGCGGGGCAATCTACAATGAGCAGTTCTTC. Translated: CATSSSGAIYNEQFF.

This clone was found a few times. The CDR3 DNA reads as TGTGCCAGCAGCCAAACAGGGCCGAACACTGAAGCTTTCTTT. It translates to CASSQTGPNTEAFF. The chain joins TRBV7-3 to TRBJ1-1, with D perhaps matching TRBD1 (6 bases). Germline-derived CDR1 and CDR2 are SGHTA and FQGTGA. V lost 5 bases, J lost 1 base, and 11 bases lay in between. There are 14 residues in the CDR3.

This chain connects TRBV2 to TRBJ2-5; weak D call: TRBD2 (5 bases). CDR3 length equals 13 residues. Per the germline V gene, CDR1 is SNHLY and CDR2 is FYNNEI. The V and J ends lost 2 bases and 10 bases respectively, with 14 bases between them. CDR3 sequence: CASSETREVGQYF. The CDR3 nucleotides are TGTGCCAGCAGTGAAACCCGGGAAGTAGGCCAGTACTTC.

This chain uses TRBV27 with TRBJ1-6; D remains ambiguous. Trimming cost V 5 bases and J 0 bases, with 8 bases left between them. The CDR3 is 15 residues long. CDR1 MNHEY and CDR2 SMNVEV come from the germline V gene (reference sequence). CDR3 sequence (DNA): TGTGCCAGCAGTCTGGGGAGCTCCTATAATTCACCCCTCCACTTT. Translation gives CASSLGSSYNSPLHF.

This clone has only a few counts. This chain joins TRBV27 and TRBJ1-4; 7 nucleotides align to TRBD1. Germline CDR1 reads MNHEY; CDR2 reads SMNVEV (reference sequence). The CDR3 sequence is 15 residues long. After removal of 2 bases from V and 0 bases from J, the junction contained 0 bases not matched to a gene. The CDR3 DNA sequence: TGTGCCAGCAGTTTAACAGGGGCAACTAATGAAAAACTGTTTTTT. Protein: CASSLTGATNEKLFF.

This chain connects TRBV9 to TRBJ2-1; 11 positions agree with TRBD1. V gave up 0 bases and J gave up 4 bases; unmatched junction bases: 6. In germline, CDR1 is SGDLS, CDR2 YYNGEE. There are 17 residues in the CDR3. CDR3 in DNA: TGTGCCAGCAGCGTAGGGACAGGGGGCCTTTCGTACAATGAGCAGTTCTTC. Protein sequence: CASSVGTGGLSYNEQFF.

The V gene is TRBV2, the J gene TRBJ2-7; tentative D call: TRBD1 (5 bases). Germline V gene data show CDR1 as SNHLY and CDR2 as FYNNEI. The CDR3 is 15 amino acids. The V end was cut by 9 bases, the J end by 0 bases, with 18 bases between. DNA for the CDR3: TGTGCCAGTAAACTACAGGAACCAATCTCCTACGAGCAGTACTTC. Translated: CASKLQEPISYEQYF.